The present T cell receptor (beta chain) was sequenced within a study of regulatory T cells in long-lasting Graves disease. The CDR3 totals 15 residues. Germline CDR1 SGHTA, CDR2 FQGNSA. V shed 1 base and J shed 0 bases, with 10 bases lying between them. Regarding time point: newly diagnosed GD, antithyroid drugs for less than 3 months. RNA isolated from PBMCs was used to make the TCR library. Construction of the TCR beta libraries employed iRepertoire HTBI primers in conjunction with Arm-PCR of CDR3 regions. TCRdb processed the multiplex PCR reads anew with MiXCR; each CDR3 protein has one entry. The sample yields under 400,000 distinct CDR3 sequences, 16% seen once. This clonotype was seen a few times. These records were also assigned to another study, of T cells in Graves' hyperthyroidism and ophthalmopathy.

This sequence joins TRBV7-2 and TRBJ2-7; D gene ambiguous. The TCR comes from a man in his forties with Graves disease. The source was peripheral blood mononuclear cells (PBMCs), collected at new diagnosis, from a patient treated with antithyroid drugs. The CDR3 sequence: CASSLDFPVSYEQYF. In nucleotides, the CDR3 is TGTGCCAGCAGCTTAGATTTCCCGGTCTCCTACGAGCAGTACTTC. Variable domain in full (rest from reference TRBV7-2 and TRBJ2-7): GAGVSQSPSNKVTEKGKDVELRCDPISGHTALYWYRQSLGQGLEFLIYFQGNSAPDKSGLPSDRFSAERTGGSVSTLTIQRTQQEDSAVYLCASSLDFPVSYEQYFGPGTRLTVT.